Shown below are 4 T cell receptor beta chains from a single sample sequenced in a study of blood T cells in healthy people across ages. PCR was performed a second time for roughly 6 to 12 cycles using a sample-barcoded 5' primer and a J-beta primer mix. TCRdb processed the 5' RACE reads anew with MiXCR; each CDR3 protein has one entry. The sample carries more than 550,000 distinct CDR3 sequences, 22% recorded once. The specimen was blood. Receptors were obtained from a man in his 70s in good health.

V and J are TRBV3-1 and TRBJ2-7; D is possibly TRBD1 (6 bases). V lost 5 bases and J 5 bases, leaving 19 bases between the germline ends. The CDR3 is 15 amino acids. The germline gives CDR1 LGHDT, CDR2 YNNKEL (reference sequence). The CDR3 nucleotides read TGTGCCAGCAGCTCCCGTCTGACAGGAGGCAACGAGCAGTACTTC. Residues: CASSSRLTGGNEQYF.

This clonotype was picked up many times. This rearrangement joins TRBV29-1 to TRBJ2-3; no definite D call. The germline V gene has CDR1 SQVTM and CDR2 ANQGSEA. V gave up 6 bases and J gave up 1 base, with 8 bases separating them. The CDR3 is 12 residues long. As DNA, the CDR3 is TGCAGCGTATACGTCGGCACAGATACGCAGTATTTT. It is translated as CSVYVGTDTQYF.

The chain combines TRBV5-5 with TRBJ1-5; D is uncertain. The CDR3 length is 14 residues. Germline V lookup: CDR1 SGHKS, CDR2 YYEKEE (reference sequence). V gave up 2 bases and J gave up 3 bases, with 9 bases separating them. CDR3 in DNA: TGTGCCAGCAGCTTCGGGGTACTCAATCAGCCCCAGCATTTT. This encodes CASSFGVLNQPQHF. Full variable domain (rest looked up from reference TRBV5-5 and TRBJ1-5): DAGVTQSPTHLIKTRGQQVTLRCSPISGHKSVSWYQQVLGQGPQFIFQYYEKEERGRGNFPDRFSARQFPNYSSELNVNALLLGDSALYLCASSFGVLNQPQHFGDGTRLSIL.

The sample holds a few counts of this clonotype. This rearrangement joins TRBV7-2 to TRBJ2-3; no definite D call. Germline V gene lookup returns CDR1 SGHTA and CDR2 FQGNSA. The length of the CDR3 is 19 residues. The V end lost 2 bases, the J end lost 1 base, and 22 bases lay between the germline ends. This CDR3 is CASSLIRARNSPRTDTQYF. The DNA for the CDR3 is TGTGCCAGCAGCTTAATCCGCGCCAGGAATTCTCCTCGCACAGATACGCAGTATTTT.